The present T cell receptor (beta chain) was sequenced within a study of CD8 T cells in ankylosing spondylitis. In its sample, this clonotype was seen a few times. Its matching antigen is unknown. Study-wide results and limits: Disease-linked clones bore a CD8+ phenotype and were relatively rare in peripheral blood. One TCR beta motif, made up of about 8 highly homologous variants, appeared characteristic of ankylosing spondylitis blood. Reports of some motif variants in reactive arthritis synovial fluid and blood predate this one. The clones that were linked to disease were reported to be significantly enriched in matched synovial fluid samples from ankylosing spondylitis patients.

Quantitative 5'-RACE with molecular barcodes produced the TCR beta libraries. TCRdb analysed the 5' RACE reads with MiXCR anew, one entry per CDR3 protein. Here the sample spans roughly 700,000 distinct CDR3 sequences, under 20% being singletons. Germline V CDR1 and CDR2: DFQATT, SNEGSKA (reference sequence). This CDR3 has 15 amino acids. V gave up 0 bases and J gave up 6 bases; unmatched junction bases: 8. The chain recombines TRBV20-1 with TRBJ2-3; the match to TRBD2 covers 8 bases. This clonotype was sampled from a male donor with ankylosing spondylitis. What was sequenced was blood, either unsorted or a sorted T cell fraction (not recorded which). CDR3 residues: CSARENGGATDTQYF. The CDR3 nucleotides are TGCAGTGCTAGAGAAAACGGGGGGGCCACCGATACGCAGTATTTT.